Listed here are 31 T cell receptor beta chains from one sample, sequenced in a study of cytomegalovirus exposure and HLA in healthy donors. PCR employed 60 Vbeta and 13 Jbeta primers. Produced via immunoSEQ multiplex PCR; TCRdb's table is partial and in-frame only. The sample holds some 120,000 clones, about 79% seen once. Sequenced input: PBMCs. The receptors shown here come from a man younger than 35 in good health and CMV-seronegative.

This clone was seen a single time. This rearrangement joins TRBV2 to TRBJ2-2; the match to TRBD2 covers 9 bases. The CDR3 is 15 amino acids. The germline V gene has CDR1 SNHLY and CDR2 FYNNEI. Germline trimming cut 5 bases from V and 0 bases from J; bases unmatched to any gene: 1. The CDR3 here is CASSIAGANTGELFF. As DNA, the CDR3 is TGTGCCAGCAGTATAGCGGGAGCGAACACCGGGGAGCTGTTTTTT.

The V gene is TRBV5-4, the J gene TRBJ1-2, with D unresolved. The CDR3 totals 15 residues. Germline CDR1 SGHNT, CDR2 YYREEE (reference sequence). The V end was cut by 2 bases, the J end by 0 bases, with 11 bases between. The DNA of the CDR3 is TGTGCCAGCAGCTTCGAGAACGCGGCTAACTATGGCTACACCTTC. Its translation is CASSFENAANYGYTF.

The chain links TRBV19 to TRBJ2-6; 9 bases line up with TRBD1. The CDR3 covers 20 residues. CDR1 LNHDA and CDR2 SQIVND come from the germline V gene (reference sequence). The junction had 18 bases not matched to a gene; V was cut back by 7 bases and J by 2 bases. In DNA form, the CDR3 reads TGTGCCAGTAAGAAAACAGGGGGCGGTGTACCGTTTGCTGGGGCCAACGTCCTGACTTTC. The encoded protein is CASKKTGGGVPFAGANVLTF.

This clone was detected only once. The chain has TRBV14 and TRBJ2-1; TRBD2 matches 7 bases. The V gene's germline CDR1 is SGHDN and CDR2 FVKESK. The CDR3 extends over 17 amino acids. With 0 bases clipped from V and 6 bases from J, the junction kept 11 bases outside the gene matches. Here the CDR3 reads CASSQDFGLGSFNEQFF. The CDR3 nucleotides are TGTGCCAGCAGCCAAGATTTTGGACTAGGGTCTTTCAATGAGCAGTTCTTC.

This chain uses TRBV7-9 with TRBJ1-1; D is undetermined. The CDR3 extends over 13 amino acids. The V end was cut by 1 base, the J end by 5 bases, with 8 bases between. CDR1 is SEHNR, CDR2 FQNEAQ, per germline (reference sequence). The chain's CDR3 is CASSLGAGTEAFF. CDR3 in DNA: TGTGCCAGCAGCTTAGGAGCGGGGACTGAAGCTTTCTTT.

This clone was counted a few times. This chain links TRBV28 with TRBJ2-5, with D tentatively TRBD1 (5 bases). The CDR3 spans 13 residues. Germline V gene data show CDR1 as MDHEN and CDR2 as SYDVKM. The ends were cut back, 3 bases at V and 7 bases at J, with 12 bases in the middle. The CDR3: CASSFDRTGTQYF. DNA of the CDR3: TGTGCCAGCAGTTTCGACAGAACCGGGACCCAGTACTTC.

There are a few counts of this clone. V is TRBV10-1 and J is TRBJ1-5; D gene unclear. Per germline, CDR1 WNHNN and CDR2 SYGVQD (reference sequence). CDR3 length: 14 amino acids. The V and J ends lost 3 bases and 3 bases respectively, with 9 bases between them. The DNA of the CDR3 is TGCGCCAGCAGTGAATTACAGATCAATCAGCCCCAGCATTTT. This sequence encodes CASSELQINQPQHF.

This clone was seen just once. The V gene is TRBV7-3, the J gene TRBJ2-1, with 10 nucleotides matching TRBD2. There are 16 residues in the CDR3. Germline-derived CDR1 and CDR2 are SGHTA and FQGTGA. Germline trimming cut 5 bases from V and 6 bases from J; bases unmatched to any gene: 10. CDR3 amino acids: CASSQSSGSFLNEQFF. In DNA form, the CDR3 reads TGTGCCAGCAGCCAATCTAGCGGGAGTTTTCTCAATGAGCAGTTCTTC.

This sequence joins TRBV9 and TRBJ2-7; D is ambiguous. CDR1 is SGDLS, CDR2 YYNGEE, per germline. The CDR3 covers 14 residues. Trimming removed 0 bases from V and 4 bases from J, with 11 bases in between. The CDR3 DNA sequence: TGTGCCAGCAGCGTAGGGGCCGAATTGTACGAGCAGTACTTC. As protein: CASSVGAELYEQYF.

The chain couples TRBV27 to TRBJ2-2; 7 positions agree with TRBD2. J gave up 3 bases and V 7 bases, and 5 bases lay outside the gene matches. This CDR3 spans 14 amino acids. Germline values: CDR1 MNHEY, CDR2 SMNVEV (reference sequence). The CDR3 sequence: CASNRAGDTGELFF. In DNA form, the CDR3 reads TGTGCCAGCAATCGGGCGGGAGACACCGGGGAGCTGTTTTTT.

This clone has a single count. This rearrangement joins TRBV19 to TRBJ2-5, with 8 bases matching TRBD1. This CDR3 has 14 amino acids. Germline V gene sequence: CDR1 LNHDA, CDR2 SQIVND (reference sequence). J lost 5 bases, V lost 2 bases, and 4 bases had no gene match. This CDR3 is CASSIPGGRETQYF. CDR3 nucleotide sequence: TGTGCCAGTAGTATACCAGGGGGCAGGGAGACCCAGTACTTC.

This clone was picked up one time. This chain joins TRBV10-3 and TRBJ2-3, with D maybe TRBD2 (5 bases). The CDR3 runs to 13 residues. Between the trimmed V and J ends, which lost 3 bases and 4 bases, there was a span of 8 bases. Germline lookup yields CDR1 ENHRY and CDR2 SYGVKD. The CDR3 DNA is TGTGCCATCAGTGATGAGGGCGCAGATACGCAGTATTTT. Its translation: CAISDEGADTQYF.

The chain links TRBV6-5 to TRBJ1-6, with D perhaps matching TRBD1 (5 bases). CDR3 length: 15 amino acids. V lost 10 bases and J lost 9, with 22 bases in between. CDR1 and CDR2 from the germline V gene are MNHEY and SVGAGI. CDR3 in amino acids: CATMPPGHQGSPLHF. In DNA, the CDR3 is TGTGCCACCATGCCTCCAGGTCATCAGGGTTCACCCCTCCACTTT.

V usage is TRBV30 and J usage is TRBJ2-7, with D perhaps matching TRBD2 (5 bases). Germline V lookup: CDR1 GTSNPN, CDR2 SVGIG (reference sequence). The germline V and J ends were trimmed by 3 bases and 7 bases, with 16 bases remaining between them. This CDR3 spans 13 amino acids. The CDR3 sequence: CAWSAAGPTEQYV. CDR3 DNA sequence: TGTGCCTGGAGCGCCGCGGGCCCGACGGAGCAGTACGTC.

This clone was seen a few times. This chain links TRBV6-1 with TRBJ2-3, with no clear D. V was pared by 3 bases and J by 5 bases, with 3 bases between. The CDR3 has 11 amino acids. Germline-derived CDR1 and CDR2 are MNHNS and SASEGT. As DNA, the CDR3 is TGTGCCAGCAGTGACGGAGATACGCAGTATTTT. Translating it yields CASSDGDTQYF.

The chain employs TRBV7-9 and TRBJ2-2; 9 bases are shared with TRBD2. CDR1 SEHNR and CDR2 FQNEAQ come from the germline V gene (reference sequence). The CDR3 is 15 amino acids. J gave up 7 bases and V 5 bases, and 8 bases lay outside the gene matches. CDR3 region: CASSRGGGEHGELFF. CDR3 DNA: TGTGCCAGCAGCCGAGGCGGGGGGGAGCACGGGGAGCTGTTTTTT.

The table lists this clone with a few counts. This chain uses TRBV7-7 with TRBJ1-1, with D uncertain. CDR3 length: 13 amino acids. Germline lookup yields CDR1 SSHAT and CDR2 FNYEAQ (reference sequence). Trimming removed 5 bases from V and 1 base from J, with 8 bases in between. CDR3 amino acids: CASSLTENTEAFF. DNA of the CDR3: TGTGCCAGCAGCCTTACAGAGAACACTGAAGCTTTCTTT. The full variable domain, in which reference TRBV7-7 and TRBJ1-1 provide the parts outside the CDR3, is GAGVSQSPRYKVTKRGQDVTLRCDPISSHATLYWYQQALGQGPEFLTYFNYEAQPDKSGLPSDRFSAERPEGSISTLTIQRTEQRDSAMYRCASSLTENTEAFFGQGTRLTVV.

This clone has just one count. This chain links TRBV20-1 with TRBJ1-2; D ambiguous. Germline CDR1 DFQATT, CDR2 SNEGSKA (reference sequence). V was shortened by 0 bases and J by 9 bases, with 5 bases between the two germline ends. This CDR3 comprises 10 residues. In DNA, the CDR3 is TGCAGTGCTAGAGAGCGGCGCTACACCTTC. Encoded protein: CSARERRYTF.

The J gene is TRBJ2-1, the V gene TRBV25-1, with TRBD2 identical over 11 bases. Trimming removed 7 bases from V and 0 bases from J; junction bases left unmatched: 11. The CDR3 length is 18 residues. Germline CDR1 and CDR2: MGHDK and SYGVNS. CDR3 sequence reads: CASTAEASGGNSYNEQFF. The CDR3, as DNA: TGTGCCAGCACCGCCGAGGCTAGCGGGGGGAACTCCTACAATGAGCAGTTCTTC.

The rearrangement uses TRBV7-2 and TRBJ1-1, with unresolved D. Trimming pared 1 base from V and 2 bases from J, leaving 11 bases between. This CDR3 comprises 15 residues. Germline lookup yields CDR1 SGHTA and CDR2 FQGNSA. The CDR3 DNA reads as TGTGCCAGCAGCTTAGGCCGCGGAGGAAACACTGAAGCTTTCTTT. Amino acid sequence: CASSLGRGGNTEAFF.

This sequence joins TRBV30 and TRBJ1-5; the match to TRBD1 covers 7 bases. CDR1 and CDR2 from the germline V gene are GTSNPN and SVGIG (reference sequence). V shed 3 bases and J 5 bases; nucleotides not matched to a gene: 4. The CDR3 covers 13 residues. The CDR3 sequence is CAWRGQTHQPQHF. CDR3 sequence (DNA): TGTGCCTGGAGGGGACAGACACATCAGCCCCAGCATTTT.

The chain employs TRBV5-1 and TRBJ2-5, with D unresolved. The J call is doubtful: the DNA matches TRBJ2-7 better. The CDR3 is 14 amino acids. Germline V lookup: CDR1 SGHRS, CDR2 YFSETQ. The CDR3 DNA is TGCGCCAGCAGCTTGGGAACAGTGGTATACGAGCAGTACTTC. This encodes CASSLGTVVYEQYF.

V gene TRBV13 combines with J gene TRBJ2-3; 7 bases agree with TRBD2. Germline CDR1 is PRHDT and CDR2 is FYEKMQ (reference sequence). V was clipped by 4 bases and J by 6 bases; unmatched bases: 13. CDR3 length: 16 residues. DNA for the CDR3: TGTGCCAGCAGCTCGACCCTCGGGACTACACTGGATACGCAGTATTTT. Protein: CASSSTLGTTLDTQYF.

The J gene is TRBJ1-5, the V gene TRBV5-5; perhaps TRBD1 as D (5 bases). The CDR3 spans 15 residues. V was cut by 4 bases and J by 4 bases, with 15 bases left in between. Germline values: CDR1 SGHKS, CDR2 YYEKEE (reference sequence). In nucleotides, the CDR3 is TGTGCCAGCAGCGGGGGGGGGTCACAGAATCAGCCCCAGCATTTT. Its protein is CASSGGGSQNQPQHF. The full variable domain, completed using reference TRBV5-5 and TRBJ1-5, is DAGVTQSPTHLIKTRGQQVTLRCSPISGHKSVSWYQQVLGQGPQFIFQYYEKEERGRGNFPDRFSARQFPNYSSELNVNALLLGDSALYLCASSGGGSQNQPQHFGDGTRLSIL.

This clone has more than one count but fewer than ten. The CDR3 DNA reads as TGTGCCAGCAGAGGGACTAGCGGGAGGTCAGATACGCAGTATTTT. Amino acid sequence: CASRGTSGRSDTQYF. The rearrangement uses TRBV2 and TRBJ2-3; TRBD2 aligns across 15 bases. CDR3 length: 15 amino acids. V was pared by 6 bases and J by 4 bases, with 2 bases of the junction left unmatched. The V gene's germline CDR1 is SNHLY and CDR2 FYNNEI.

The chain joins TRBV27 to TRBJ2-7, with 10 positions matching TRBD2. This CDR3 contains 13 residues. Germline assignment: CDR1 MNHEY and CDR2 SMNVEV (reference sequence). With 10 bases clipped from V and 2 bases from J, the junction kept 5 bases outside the gene matches. For the CDR3, the DNA is TGTGCCAACCTAGCGGGAGAGCCCTACGAGCAGTACGTC. Its translation: CANLAGEPYEQYV.

In its sample, this clone was seen a few times. V gene TRBV6-1 combines with J gene TRBJ2-7; 16 bases agree with TRBD2. V was clipped by 4 bases and J by 4 bases; unmatched bases: 10. Germline-derived CDR1 and CDR2 are MNHNS and SASEGT. This CDR3 has 18 residues. CDR3 in amino acids: CASSGGLAGGPTNYEQYV. The CDR3 coding sequence is TGTGCCAGCAGTGGGGGACTAGCGGGAGGGCCGACAAATTACGAGCAGTACGTC.

The chain carries TRBV29-1 and TRBJ1-2; possibly TRBD1 for D (5 bases). V was cut by 4 bases and J by 8 bases, with 17 bases left in between. The germline V gene has CDR1 SQVTM and CDR2 ANQGSEA. This CDR3 has 13 residues. Here the CDR3 reads CSVAVEGVWGYTF. The CDR3 DNA sequence: TGCAGCGTTGCTGTTGAAGGGGTGTGGGGCTACACCTTC. Based on the CDR3 plus reference TRBV29-1 and TRBJ1-2, the full variable domain is SAVISQKPSRDICQRGTSLTIQCQVDSQVTMMFWYRQQPGQSLTLIATANQGSEATYESGFVIDKFPISRPNLTFSTLTVSNMSPEDSSIYLCSVAVEGVWGYTFGSGTRLTVV.

The chain recombines TRBV6-5 with TRBJ2-7; D is possibly TRBD1 (5 bases). Germline CDR1 MNHEY, CDR2 SVGAGI. The CDR3 consists of 15 residues. Trimming took off 0 bases at V and 2 bases at J, with 11 bases between the two ends. The CDR3 loop is CASSYSTVTPYEQYF. CDR3 DNA sequence: TGTGCCAGCAGTTACTCGACAGTGACCCCCTACGAGCAGTACTTC.

V gene TRBV7-3 combines with J gene TRBJ1-1; D possibly corresponds to TRBD1 (5 bases). There are 13 residues in the CDR3. The germline V gene has CDR1 SGHTA and CDR2 FQGTGA. V lost 3 bases and J lost 4, with 9 bases in between. CDR3 nucleotide sequence: TGTGCCAGCAGCTTTGGGGGGGGCACTGAAGCTTTCTTT. Amino acids: CASSFGGGTEAFF.

This clone appeared a single time. The genes are TRBV2 and TRBJ2-7; possible D gene TRBD2, 6 bases. Germline lookup yields CDR1 SNHLY and CDR2 FYNNEI. V gave up 8 bases and J gave up 2 bases, with 13 bases separating them. The CDR3 covers 13 residues. CDR3 DNA sequence: TGTGCCAGCGAAGGGACTCAAACCTACGAGCAGTACGTC. Its translation is CASEGTQTYEQYV.